Below are 15 T cell receptor beta chains sequenced from a single sample in a study of regulatory dendritic cells for organ transplantation. The data were produced by immunoSEQ multiplex PCR, yet TCRdb's version contains in-frame clones alone and is incomplete. The repertoire includes under 40,000 clones, under 95% of them detected once, and approximately 0.12% sits in the top ten. Sequencing used naive CD8+ T cells from blood. Subset given: CD45RA+ naive T cells. The receptors stem from a human donor in good health.

The chain uses TRBV7-9 and TRBJ2-7; D remains unclear. The CDR3 totals 13 residues. Trimming removed 3 bases from V and 0 bases from J, with 6 bases in between. Per germline, CDR1 SEHNR and CDR2 FQNEAQ (reference sequence). CDR3 amino acids: CASSFGVSYEQYF. The CDR3 DNA sequence: TGTGCCAGCAGCTTTGGGGTCTCCTACGAGCAGTACTTC.

The chain recombines TRBV7-9 with TRBJ2-7; 9 bases align to TRBD1. The V gene's germline CDR1 is SEHNR and CDR2 FQNEAQ (reference sequence). The CDR3 extends over 15 amino acids. J was trimmed by 5 bases and V by 3 bases; bases with no gene match: 8. The CDR3 bases are TGTGCCAGCAGCTTTCCTCCGGGACAGGGTAACGAGCAGTACTTC. Residues: CASSFPPGQGNEQYF.

V gene TRBV4-3 combines with J gene TRBJ2-5; D may match TRBD1 or TRBD2 (6 bases each). The J call may be in error: the DNA end matches TRBJ2-7 better. Germline-derived CDR1 and CDR2 are LGHNA and YSLEER. This CDR3 has 14 residues. CDR3 DNA sequence: TGCGCCAGCAGCCAAGATCCGGGGGCGTACGAGCAGTACTTC. This encodes CASSQDPGAYEQYF.

This sequence joins TRBV6-5 and TRBJ1-1, with a tentative D call TRBD1 (6 bases). Per the germline V gene, CDR1 is MNHEY and CDR2 is SVGAGI. CDR3 length: 15 amino acids. V lost 2 bases, J lost 4 bases, and 14 bases lay in between. DNA of the CDR3: TGTGCCAGCAGTTACGATGAAGGGGGGAGCACTGAAGCTTTCTTT. It is translated as CASSYDEGGSTEAFF.

J is TRBJ1-2 and V is TRBV28; no clear D gene. Germline CDR1 is MDHEN and CDR2 is SYDVKM. The V and J ends lost 3 bases and 6 bases respectively, with 5 bases between them. The CDR3 is 11 residues long. CDR3 in DNA: TGTGCCAGCAGTTTCACGAATGGCTACACCTTC. As protein: CASSFTNGYTF.

This chain links TRBV10-3 with TRBJ2-7, with D possibly matching TRBD1 (5 bases). The germline gives CDR1 ENHRY, CDR2 SYGVKD. The CDR3 has 12 residues. Trimming took off 6 bases at V and 3 bases at J, with 9 bases between the two ends. The CDR3 coding sequence is TGTGCCATCAGGACAGATTACTACGAGCAGTACTTC. Translating gives CAIRTDYYEQYF.

V is TRBV7-6 and J is TRBJ2-1, with D possibly being TRBD2 (6 bases). Between the trimmed V and J ends, which lost 2 bases and 4 bases, there was a span of 18 bases. The germline CDR1 and CDR2 sequences are SGHVS and FNYEAQ. CDR3 length equals 17 residues. The CDR3 DNA follows: TGTGCCAGCAGCTTATTGCGGGGACTCTCCCAATACAATGAGCAGTTCTTC. It yields the protein CASSLLRGLSQYNEQFF.

The V gene is TRBV15, the J gene TRBJ1-1; D is perhaps TRBD1 (5 bases). The germline gives CDR1 LNHNV, CDR2 YYDKDF (reference sequence). CDR3 length: 15 amino acids. V lost 0 bases and J lost 1, with 9 bases in between. CDR3 DNA sequence: TGTGCCACCAGCAGAGATTATGGGGGGAACACTGAAGCTTTCTTT. Translated: CATSRDYGGNTEAFF.

This chain links TRBV4-2 with TRBJ1-3; D remains unclear. CDR1 and CDR2 (germline): LGHNA, YNFKEQ. Trimming pared 1 base from V and 4 bases from J, leaving 5 bases between. The CDR3 extends over 13 amino acids. The CDR3 sequence is CASSQGGGNTIYF. The CDR3 nucleotides read TGTGCCAGCAGCCAAGGCGGCGGAAACACCATATATTTT.

This chain uses TRBV7-9 with TRBJ2-1; D is ambiguous. The CDR3 covers 15 residues. Germline CDR1 is SEHNR and CDR2 is FQNEAQ (reference sequence). The ends were cut back, 4 bases at V and 1 base at J, with 11 bases in the middle. The CDR3 spells CASSSGLGSYNEQFF. CDR3 sequence (DNA): TGTGCCAGCAGCTCCGGCCTTGGTTCCTACAATGAGCAGTTCTTC.

V gene TRBV27 combines with J gene TRBJ2-1; TRBD2 matches 7 bases. CDR1 and CDR2 from the germline V gene are MNHEY and SMNVEV (reference sequence). This CDR3 has 14 residues. J was trimmed by 6 bases and V by 6 bases; bases with no gene match: 8. CDR3 protein: CASRFLGEGNEQFF. The CDR3 nucleotides are TGTGCCAGCAGATTTTTGGGGGAGGGCAATGAGCAGTTCTTC.

The CDR3, as DNA: TGTGCCAGCTCGCTCCGGGACCGTAACTACGAGCAGTACTTC. It codes for CASSLRDRNYEQYF. This rearrangement joins TRBV6-6 to TRBJ2-7; possibly TRBD1 or TRBD2 for D (5 bases each). The V gene's germline CDR1 is MNHNY and CDR2 SVGAGI (reference sequence). There are 14 residues in the CDR3. The V end was cut by 8 bases, the J end by 3 bases, with 17 bases between.

J is TRBJ2-5 and V is TRBV10-3, with TRBD2 identical over 11 bases. The CDR3 spans 17 residues. Per germline, CDR1 ENHRY and CDR2 SYGVKD. The V and J ends lost 3 bases and 2 bases, in that order; junction bases with no gene match: 8. The CDR3, as DNA: TGTGCCATCAGTGACCCCACGACTAGCGGGGATCAAGAGACCCAGTACTTC. Translating gives CAISDPTTSGDQETQYF.

The chain is built from TRBV5-6 and TRBJ1-1, with D possibly TRBD1 on 6 matching bases. V lost 4 bases and J 6 bases, leaving 10 bases between the germline ends. CDR1 is SGHDT, CDR2 YYEEEE, per germline. This CDR3 has 12 residues. The CDR3 DNA is TGTGCCAGCAGCCCTGGGGGCGCTGAAGCTTTCTTT. The encoded protein is CASSPGGAEAFF. Variable domain in full (rest from reference TRBV5-6 and TRBJ1-1): DAGVTQSPTHLIKTRGQQVTLRCSPKSGHDTVSWYQQALGQGPQFIFQYYEEEERQRGNFPDRFSGHQFPNYSSELNVNALLLGDSALYLCASSPGGAEAFFGQGTRLTVV.

The chain joins TRBV11-2 to TRBJ1-1; D is unclear. Looked up from germline, CDR1 is SGHAT and CDR2 is FQNNGV. The CDR3 has 17 amino acids. V lost 0 bases, J lost 0 bases, and 14 bases lay in between. Here the CDR3 reads CASSLDSPEIMNTEAFF. As DNA, the CDR3 is TGTGCCAGCAGCTTAGATAGCCCAGAGATTATGAACACTGAAGCTTTCTTT.